This TCR beta chain was obtained from a study of CD8+ T cells in alopecia areata. After isolation, RNA underwent reverse transcription to generate cDNA as the sequencing template. Generated by immunoSEQ multiplex PCR, the TCRdb table keeps only in-frame clones and is missing some. In the table there are 150,000 to 250,000 clones, around 60% of which are singletons. V lost 3 bases, J lost 0 bases, and 8 bases lay in between. The CDR3 has 14 amino acids. CDR1 is MNHEY and CDR2 is SMNVEV in the germline V gene (reference sequence). Study-wide results and limits: On tofacitinib, scalp and blood still held many of the expanded lesional clones. There were also resident alphabeta T cells of normal skin sequenced in scalp samples.

Treatment here: oral pan-JAK inhibitor, 5-10 mg twice daily. Specimens obtained from alopecia areata patients comprised lesional scalp punch biopsies and peripheral blood. Separation by sorting yielded CD4+ and CD8+ T cells from PBMCs. Notes on this clone: Antigen specificity is unknown.

The V gene is TRBV27, the J gene TRBJ1-2; unclear D gene. The starting material was CD4+ T cells sorted from blood, obtained at week 4, from a patient treated with tofacitinib. This TCR came from a human donor with alopecia areata. CDR3 in DNA: TGTGCCAGCAGTTTGGACGGAGCTAACTATGGCTACACCTTC. This translates into CASSLDGANYGYTF.